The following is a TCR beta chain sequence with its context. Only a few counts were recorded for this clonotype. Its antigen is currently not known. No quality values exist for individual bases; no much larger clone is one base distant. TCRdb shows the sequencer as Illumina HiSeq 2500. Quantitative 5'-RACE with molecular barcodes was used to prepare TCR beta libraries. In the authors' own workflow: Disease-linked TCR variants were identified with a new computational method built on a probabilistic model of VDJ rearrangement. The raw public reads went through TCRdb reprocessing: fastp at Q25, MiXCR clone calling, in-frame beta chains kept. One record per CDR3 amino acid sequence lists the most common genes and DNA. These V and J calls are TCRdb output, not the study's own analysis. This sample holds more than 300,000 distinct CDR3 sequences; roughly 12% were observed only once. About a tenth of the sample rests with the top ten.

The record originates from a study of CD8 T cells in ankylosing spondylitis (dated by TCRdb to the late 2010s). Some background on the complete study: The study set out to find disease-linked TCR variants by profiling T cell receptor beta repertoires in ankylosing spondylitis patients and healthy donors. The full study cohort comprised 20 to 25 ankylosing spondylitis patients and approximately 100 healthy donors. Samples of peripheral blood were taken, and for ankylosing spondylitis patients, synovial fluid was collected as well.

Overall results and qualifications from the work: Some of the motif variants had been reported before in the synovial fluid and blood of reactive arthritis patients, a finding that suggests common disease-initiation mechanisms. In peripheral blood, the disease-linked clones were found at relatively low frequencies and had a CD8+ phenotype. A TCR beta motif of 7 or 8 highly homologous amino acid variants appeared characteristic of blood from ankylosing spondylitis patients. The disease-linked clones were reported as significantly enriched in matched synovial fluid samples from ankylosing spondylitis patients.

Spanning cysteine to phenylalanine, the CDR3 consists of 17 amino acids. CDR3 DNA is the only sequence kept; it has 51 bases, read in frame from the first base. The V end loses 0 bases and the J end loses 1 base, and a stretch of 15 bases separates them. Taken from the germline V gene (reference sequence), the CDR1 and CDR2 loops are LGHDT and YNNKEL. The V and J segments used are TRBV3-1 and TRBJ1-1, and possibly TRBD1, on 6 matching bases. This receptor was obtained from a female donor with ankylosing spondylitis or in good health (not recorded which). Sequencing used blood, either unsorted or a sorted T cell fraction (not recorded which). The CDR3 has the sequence CASSQEGGALENTEAFF. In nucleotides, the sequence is TGTGCCAGCAGCCAAGAAGGGGGGGCCCTCGAGAACACTGAAGCTTTCTTT.